This T cell receptor beta chain was recorded in a study of T cell repertoires in ileal Crohn's disease. Background on the study: M6 samples are neoterminal ileum biopsies from postoperative colonoscopy.

Produced via immunoSEQ multiplex PCR; TCRdb's table is partial and in-frame only. The repertoire holds approximately 2,200 clones, with about nine tenths as singletons. CDR1 is SNHLY, CDR2 FYNNEI, per germline. The CDR3 spans 15 residues. V lost 2 bases and J 1 base, leaving 12 bases between the germline ends. Time point here: neoterminal ileum biopsy at postoperative endoscopy, about 6 months after surgery. The J gene is TRBJ2-7, the V gene TRBV2; D is possibly TRBD2 (5 bases). The receptor was isolated from an adult with Crohn's disease. The sequenced sample was ileal tissue. As DNA, the CDR3 is TGTGCCAGCAGTGAAACCGGACTTTCTTCCTACGAGCAGTACTTC. Amino acid sequence: CASSETGLSSYEQYF. The entire variable domain, with the rest obtained from reference TRBV2 and TRBJ2-7, is as follows: EPEVTQTPSHQVTQMGQEVILRCVPISNHLYFYWYRQILGQKVEFLVSFYNNEISEKSEIFDDQFSVERPDGSNFTLKIRSTKLEDSAMYFCASSETGLSSYEQYFGPGTRLTVT.